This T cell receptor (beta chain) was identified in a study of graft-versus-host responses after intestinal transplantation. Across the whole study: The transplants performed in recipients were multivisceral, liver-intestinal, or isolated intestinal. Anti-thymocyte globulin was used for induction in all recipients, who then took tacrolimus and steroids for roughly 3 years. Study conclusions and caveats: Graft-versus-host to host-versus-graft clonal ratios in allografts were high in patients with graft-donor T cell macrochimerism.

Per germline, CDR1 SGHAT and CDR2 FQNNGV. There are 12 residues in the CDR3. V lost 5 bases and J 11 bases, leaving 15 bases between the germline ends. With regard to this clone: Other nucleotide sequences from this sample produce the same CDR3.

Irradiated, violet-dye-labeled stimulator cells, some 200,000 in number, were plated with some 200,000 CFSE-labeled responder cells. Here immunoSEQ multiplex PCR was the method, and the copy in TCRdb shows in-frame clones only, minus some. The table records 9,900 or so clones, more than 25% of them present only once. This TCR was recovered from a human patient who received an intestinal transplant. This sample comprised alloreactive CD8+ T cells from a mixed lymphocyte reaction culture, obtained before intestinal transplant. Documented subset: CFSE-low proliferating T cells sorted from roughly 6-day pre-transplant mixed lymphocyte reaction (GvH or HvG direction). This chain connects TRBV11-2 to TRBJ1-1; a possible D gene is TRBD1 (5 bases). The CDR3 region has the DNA TGTGCCAGCAGCCTAGGCAGGGTGGAGGCTTTCTTT. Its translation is CASSLGRVEAFF.